The 8 T cell receptor beta chains given below trace back to one sample, sequenced in a study of T cell responses to AZD1222 COVID-19 vaccine. Profiling relied on immunoSEQ multiplex PCR, and the TCRdb table lists in-frame clones only, not all of them. The sample records roughly 120,000 clones, almost 95% being singletons. The sequencing used peripheral blood, collected 28 days after the second AZD1222 dose. The receptors here all came from an adult who received the AZD1222 COVID-19 vaccine.

The rearrangement uses TRBV21-1 and TRBJ2-7; no check of the table's D call, TRBD2, against the DNA was made. TRBV21-1 is described as a pseudogene. The CDR3 sequence is 14 residues long. CDR3 DNA: TGTGCCAGCAGCTTCCTAGCGGGATCCTACGAGCAGTACTTC. Translated, it gives CASSFLAGSYEQYF.

The rearrangement uses TRBV2 and TRBJ1-3; no reliable D call. Germline V CDR1 and CDR2: SNHLY, FYNNEI. CDR3 length: 15 residues. V was shortened by 0 bases and J by 1 base, with 7 bases between the two germline ends. The CDR3 reads CASSEALGSGNTIYF. CDR3 coding DNA: TGTGCCAGCAGTGAAGCGCTCGGATCTGGAAACACCATATATTTT.

The chain is built from TRBV28 and TRBJ2-7; the D gene is possibly TRBD1 (5 bases). Trimming pared 5 bases from V and 2 bases from J, leaving 10 bases between. The CDR3 has 13 residues. Looked up from germline, CDR1 is MDHEN and CDR2 is SYDVKM. This chain's CDR3 is CASSPRTTYEQYF. The CDR3 bases are TGTGCCAGCAGTCCTCGGACAACCTACGAGCAGTACTTC.

This clone was seen a handful of times. The chain uses TRBV9 and TRBJ2-7; weak D call: TRBD1 (6 bases). Trimming removed 0 bases from V and 7 bases from J, with 20 bases in between. Germline-derived CDR1 and CDR2 are SGDLS and YYNGEE. CDR3 length equals 16 residues. CDR3 amino acids: CASSVGFRDKVIEQYF. The CDR3 region has the DNA TGTGCCAGCAGCGTAGGATTCCGGGACAAGGTCATAGAGCAGTACTTC.

This clone was counted a few times. The V call is TRBV4-1, the J call TRBJ2-3; D possibly matches TRBD1 or TRBD2 (5 bases each). The V and J ends lost 4 bases and 5 bases respectively, with 13 bases between them. The CDR3 is 14 amino acids. From germline, CDR1 is MGHRA and CDR2 YSYEKL. CDR3 amino acids: CASSRGGQGDTQYF. The DNA for the CDR3 is TGCGCCAGCAGCCGTGGGGGTCAGGGAGATACGCAGTATTTT.

V and J are TRBV3-1 (or the pseudogene TRBV3-2) and TRBJ2-3, with 13 positions matching TRBD2. Germline values: CDR1 LGHDT, CDR2 YNNKEL (reference sequence). The CDR3 consists of 16 residues. The V and J ends lost 4 bases and 2 bases, in that order; junction bases with no gene match: 3. As DNA, the CDR3 is TGTGCCAGCAGCCCAGGACTAGCGGGAGTCACAGATACGCAGTATTTT. Protein sequence: CASSPGLAGVTDTQYF.

This rearrangement joins TRBV19 to TRBJ1-1; D not certain. V lost 5 bases, J lost 1 base, and 11 bases lay in between. The CDR3 consists of 14 residues. CDR1 is LNHDA, CDR2 SQIVND, per germline (reference sequence). The CDR3 nucleotides read TGTGCCAGTAGTCTCGCCGACTGGAACACTGAAGCTTTCTTT. Protein: CASSLADWNTEAFF. Full variable domain (rest looked up from reference TRBV19 and TRBJ1-1): DGGITQSPKYLFRKEGQNVTLSCEQNLNHDAMYWYRQDPGQGLRLIYYSQIVNDFQKGDIAEGYSVSREKKESFPLTVTSAQKNPTAFYLCASSLADWNTEAFFGQGTRLTVV.

This clone was counted once. Mismatch with germline at one junction end may stem from a read error. The rearrangement links TRBV7-7 to TRBJ2-7; 8 nucleotides align to TRBD1. This CDR3 is 15 amino acids long. Germline assignment: CDR1 SSHAT and CDR2 FNYEAQ (reference sequence). This chain's CDR3 is CASSPGQGSRYEQYF. CDR3 in DNA: TGTGCTAGCAGCCCCGGACAGGGCAGCCGTTACGAGCAGTACTTC.